This T cell receptor (beta chain) came from a study of blood T cell repertoires in COVID-19. For the study at large: Material from acute and convalescent COVID-19 was sourced from the United States, Italy and Spain. In each case, the material was cDNA or gDNA derived from T cells, B-cell-depleted T cells, or PBMCs.

V was trimmed by 5 bases and J by 0 bases, leaving 11 bases between them. Germline loops: CDR1 MDHEN, CDR2 SYDVKM. There are 14 residues in the CDR3. Original methodology: Reference gene primer amplification gave estimated nucleated cell counts. Sequenced by immunoSEQ multiplex PCR; TCRdb stores in-frame clones only, minus some. V, J and clone size are taken as reported in that table, and D and trimming were inferred from the DNA itself. This table holds approximately 220,000 clones, roughly 80% found once. The chain is built from TRBV28 and TRBJ2-7, with D uncertain. This clonotype was sampled from a woman aged 25-40 years who had recovered from COVID-19. The sequenced sample was peripheral blood. The CDR3 sequence is CASSPLFYSYEQYF. The CDR3 nucleotides read TGTGCCAGCAGTCCCCTCTTCTACTCCTACGAGCAGTACTTC.